These 18 T cell receptor beta chains share one sample of origin, sequenced in a study of T cells in Graves' hyperthyroidism and ophthalmopathy. Amplification of TCR beta CDR3 regions used RNA as the template. An initial round of RT-PCR targeting the TCR CDR3 relied on the HTBI primer set. Each CDR3 protein gets one entry after TCRdb re-called the multiplex PCR reads with MiXCR. The sample yields some 600,000 distinct CDR3 sequences, around 13% seen once. Sequencing was carried out using blood. Receptors were obtained from a woman aged 25 to 45 with Graves' hyperthyroidism that later progressed to Graves' ophthalmopathy.

The CDR3 DNA sequence: TGTGCCATCAGTGAGTCCTGGACTAGCGGAGAGAACACCGGGGAGCTGTTTTTT. Translation: CAISESWTSGENTGELFF. The rearrangement links TRBV10-3 to TRBJ2-2; TRBD2 matches 10 bases. The CDR3 covers 18 residues. Trimming cost V 0 bases and J 1 base; bases outside gene matches: 5. The germline V gene has CDR1 ENHRY and CDR2 SYGVKD.

This chain joins TRBV30 and TRBJ2-4; 9 bases line up with TRBD2. The CDR3 runs 13 residues. CDR1 is GTSNPN and CDR2 is SVGIG in the germline V gene (reference sequence). V shed 8 bases, J shed 6 bases, and the junction held 8 bases outside the gene matches. CDR3 protein: CASRSGRLNIQYF. The CDR3 coding sequence is TGTGCCAGTAGGAGCGGGAGGCTAAACATTCAGTACTTC.

Of note for this clonotype: Just one base apart from a much larger clone, this may be a read error. V gene TRBV6-1 combines with J gene TRBJ1-1; D remains ambiguous. Germline CDR1 MNHNS, CDR2 SASEGT. The CDR3 length is 15 residues. CDR3 protein: CGSSEATNMNTEAFF. CDR3 DNA sequence: TGTGGCAGCAGTGAAGCGACAAACATGAACACTGAAGCTTTCTTT.

This clonotype was seen a handful of times. The CDR3 loop reads CASSLTGGVLNEQFF. In DNA, the CDR3 is TGTGCCAGCAGCTTAACAGGGGGCGTTTTGAATGAGCAGTTCTTC. This rearrangement joins TRBV7-3 to TRBJ2-1, with 7 bases aligning to TRBD1. Germline V gene sequence: CDR1 SGHTA, CDR2 FQGTGA. V lost 0 bases, J lost 7 bases, and 6 bases stayed unmatched. CDR3 length: 15 residues.

The gene calls are TRBV28 and TRBJ2-7, with D uncertain. V was cut by 4 bases and J by 12 bases, with 10 bases left in between. Per germline, CDR1 MDHEN and CDR2 SYDVKM. CDR3 length: 10 amino acids. The CDR3 DNA is TGTGCCAGCAGTTCGACCAAGCTGTACTTC. It codes for CASSSTKLYF.

With respect to this clonotype: A clone one base away is much larger, so this may be a read error. J is TRBJ2-3 and V is TRBV24-1; D is unresolved. In germline, CDR1 is KGHDR, CDR2 SFDVKD. The CDR3 spans 13 residues. V was clipped by 5 bases and J by 4 bases, with 9 bases between them. CDR3 DNA: TGTGCCACCAGTGTCCCGCCGGCAGATACGCAGTATTTT. Translating it yields CATSVPPADTQYF.

This clonotype was picked up many times. CDR3 in DNA: TGTGCCACCAGTGATTCGTCTCAAGAGACCCAGTACTTC. Its protein is CATSDSSQETQYF. The chain has TRBV24-1 and TRBJ2-5; D remains unclear. Trimming shortened V by 2 bases and J by 2 bases, and 5 bases separated the two germline ends. Germline loops: CDR1 KGHDR, CDR2 SFDVKD. The CDR3 is 13 amino acids.

The table lists this clonotype with many counts. Compared with germline, one end of the junction differs, possibly owing to a read error. The CDR3 DNA reads as TGTGCCAGCAGTAGTAGGGGGTACTACAGTGAGCAGTTCTTC. It yields the protein CASSSRGYYSEQFF. The rearrangement links TRBV6-2 or TRBV6-3 to TRBJ2-1; perhaps TRBD1 as D (6 bases). This CDR3 has 14 residues. From germline, CDR1 is MNHEY and CDR2 SVGEGT.

Note on this clonotype: A junction end diverges from the germline sequence, so it may reflect a read error. The V and J genes are TRBV11-3 and TRBJ2-7; D gene ambiguous. CDR1 is SGHNT, CDR2 YENEEA, per germline. This CDR3 region has 16 residues. CDR3 loop: CASSLEETPDSYEQYF. The CDR3 DNA reads as TGTGCCAGCAGCTTAGAGGAGACACCAGACTCCTACGAGCAATACTTC.

This clonotype was detected many times. V gene TRBV19 combines with J gene TRBJ1-2; D is undetermined. V lost 8 bases to trimming and J lost 7 bases, with 8 bases between them. In germline, CDR1 is LNHDA, CDR2 SQIVND (reference sequence). The CDR3 totals 10 residues. Here the CDR3 DNA reads TGTGCCAGTGGGCAGCCTGGCTACACCTTC. Translation gives CASGQPGYTF.

This clonotype was picked up many times. The chain uses TRBV27 and TRBJ2-5; no definite D call. Germline CDR1 MNHEY, CDR2 SMNVEV (reference sequence). Trimming stripped 3 bases from V and 2 bases from J, with 7 bases between. This CDR3 has 13 residues. DNA of the CDR3: TGTGCCAGCAGTTTCTCGGGTCAAGAGACCCAGTACTTC. Translation gives CASSFSGQETQYF.

This clonotype was seen a few times. This chain joins TRBV5-4 and TRBJ2-2, with 8 nucleotides matching TRBD2. The length of the CDR3 is 16 residues. Germline CDR1 is SGHNT and CDR2 is YYREEE (reference sequence). V lost 4 bases, J lost 5 bases, and 10 bases stayed unmatched. Here the CDR3 reads CASSARNGGRTGELFF. DNA for the CDR3: TGTGCCAGCAGCGCAAGAAACGGCGGGAGGACCGGGGAGCTGTTTTTT.

The table lists this clonotype with a few counts. This rearrangement joins TRBV30 to TRBJ1-5, with D possibly matching TRBD1 (6 bases). CDR1 GTSNPN and CDR2 SVGIG come from the germline V gene (reference sequence). The length of the CDR3 is 13 residues. Trimming removed 8 bases from V and 2 bases from J, with 13 bases in between. Here the CDR3 reads CAGRGQGNQPQHF. In DNA, the CDR3 is TGTGCCGGCAGGGGCCAGGGCAATCAGCCCCAGCATTTT. Drawing the rest from reference TRBV30 and TRBJ1-5, the complete variable domain is SQTIHQWPATLVQPVGSPLSLECTVEGTSNPNLYWYRQAAGRGLQLLFYSVGIGQISSEVPQNLSASRPQDRQFILSSKKLLLSDSGFYLCAGRGQGNQPQHFGDGTRLSIL.

This clonotype was observed at least ten times. The genes are TRBV29-1 and TRBJ1-2; D unclear. V lost 7 bases, J lost 2 bases, and 11 bases lay in between. Germline lookup yields CDR1 SQVTM and CDR2 ANQGSEA. This CDR3 is 12 amino acids long. CDR3 bases: TGCAGCGATCAGGAAGGGAACTATGGCTACACCTTC. This translates into CSDQEGNYGYTF.

V gene TRBV29-1 combines with J gene TRBJ1-5; no clear D gene. The germline V and J ends were trimmed by 0 bases and 7 bases, with 7 bases remaining between them. The germline V gene encodes CDR1 SQVTM and CDR2 ANQGSEA. The CDR3 length is 12 residues. DNA of the CDR3: TGCAGCGTTGAAGAGACTATCCAGCCCCAGCATTTT. It yields the protein CSVEETIQPQHF.

At least ten counts were recorded for this clonotype. The junction and the germline gene differ at one end; a read error may be behind it. The chain couples TRBV5-1 to TRBJ2-2; D ambiguous. The CDR3 runs 15 residues. Germline V gives CDR1 SGHRS, CDR2 YFSETQ. CDR3 loop: CASSLATAKTGELFF. As DNA, the CDR3 is TGCGCCAGCAGCTTGGCTACGGCGAAAACCGGGGAGCTGTTTTTT.

In this sample, this clonotype turned up many times. The chain employs TRBV7-2 and TRBJ1-2; 7 positions match TRBD1. The CDR3 totals 14 residues. V shed 6 bases and J 2 bases; nucleotides not matched to a gene: 6. Per the germline V gene, CDR1 is SGHTA and CDR2 is FQGNSA. The CDR3 sequence: CASSRQGDNYGYTF. DNA of the CDR3: TGTGCCAGCAGTAGACAGGGAGACAACTATGGCTACACCTTC. Variable domain in full (rest from reference TRBV7-2 and TRBJ1-2): GAGVSQSPSNKVTEKGKDVELRCDPISGHTALYWYRQSLGQGLEFLIYFQGNSAPDKSGLPSDRFSAERTGGSVSTLTIQRTQQEDSAVYLCASSRQGDNYGYTFGSGTRLTVV.

This clonotype was seen only a few times. The V gene is TRBV24-1, the J gene TRBJ1-1, with TRBD1 matching 9 bases. Looked up from germline, CDR1 is KGHDR and CDR2 is SFDVKD. With 6 bases clipped from V and 5 bases from J, the junction kept 6 bases outside the gene matches. The CDR3 runs to 14 residues. The CDR3 reads CATSSNRGRTEAFF. DNA for the CDR3: TGTGCCACCAGTTCAAACAGGGGGCGGACTGAAGCTTTCTTT.